The 26 T cell receptor beta chains listed next were all sequenced from one sample in a study of cytomegalovirus exposure and HLA in healthy donors. Researchers ran the PCR with 60 Vbeta and 13 Jbeta primers. The table came from immunoSEQ multiplex PCR; TCRdb's copy has only in-frame clones and leaves some out. The table lists around 160,000 clones, roughly 80% of them singletons. The sample comprised PBMCs. All receptors come from a man in his forties in good health and CMV-seropositive.

The chain recombines TRBV7-9 with TRBJ2-7; 10 nucleotides match TRBD2. The germline V gene encodes CDR1 SEHNR and CDR2 FQNEAQ (reference sequence). V shed 1 base, J shed 4 bases, and the junction held 10 bases outside the gene matches. The length of the CDR3 is 17 residues. The CDR3 sequence: CASSLEGSGRGPYEQYF. Written as DNA, the CDR3 is TGTGCCAGCAGCTTAGAGGGCAGCGGGAGGGGGCCATACGAGCAGTACTTC. Combining the CDR3 with reference TRBV7-9 and TRBJ2-7 gives the whole variable domain DTGVSQNPRHKITKRGQNVTFRCDPISEHNRLYWYRQTLGQGPEFLTYFQNEAQLEKSRLLSDRFSAERPKGSFSTLEIQRTEQGDSAMYLCASSLEGSGRGPYEQYFGPGTRLTVT.

This clone was detected only a few times. The chain employs TRBV30 and TRBJ1-2; D may be TRBD1 (6 bases). Trimming took off 8 bases at V and 5 bases at J, with 15 bases between the two ends. In germline, CDR1 is GTSNPN, CDR2 SVGIG (reference sequence). The CDR3 sequence is 12 residues long. The CDR3: CAGIRTAYGYTF. The CDR3 bases are TGTGCCGGTATCCGGACAGCTTATGGCTACACCTTC.

The genes are TRBV6-5 and TRBJ1-3; tentative D call: TRBD1 (6 bases). V was clipped by 8 bases and J by 0 bases, with 8 bases between them. The CDR3 covers 13 residues. Germline assignment: CDR1 MNHEY and CDR2 SVGAGI. The CDR3 reads CASWDTSGNTIYF. The CDR3 region has the DNA TGTGCCAGCTGGGACACCTCTGGAAACACCATATATTTT.

The chain recombines TRBV9 with TRBJ2-7; 7 bases match TRBD2. Germline-derived CDR1 and CDR2 are SGDLS and YYNGEE. This CDR3 spans 13 amino acids. V dropped 4 bases and J dropped 3; count of bases not matched to a gene: 4. The CDR3 coding sequence is TGTGCCAGCAGCCTCGCTAGCGGCTACGAGCAGTACTTC. It yields the protein CASSLASGYEQYF.

This chain connects TRBV5-4 to TRBJ2-7; 7 bases map to TRBD1. This CDR3 is built from 14 residues. Trimming at V came to 7 bases and at J to 2 bases, leaving 9 bases not matched to a gene. Germline V gene lookup returns CDR1 SGHNT and CDR2 YYREEE (reference sequence). CDR3: CASGDRDRTYEQYF. Written as DNA, the CDR3 is TGTGCCAGCGGCGACAGGGACAGAACCTACGAGCAGTACTTC.

The V gene is TRBV25-1, the J gene TRBJ2-5; TRBD1 is a possible D gene (6 bases). The J call could be wrong; TRBJ2-7 is a better fit for the DNA end. CDR3 length equals 15 residues. Germline-derived CDR1 and CDR2 are MGHDK and SYGVNS. The CDR3 sequence: CASRDPGVSDYEQYF. The CDR3 bases are TGTGCCAGCAGAGACCCAGGGGTATCGGATTACGAGCAGTACTTC.

This clone was seen only a few times. The rearrangement joins TRBV6-5 to TRBJ2-7; D is uncertain. This CDR3 is built from 13 residues. V dropped 5 bases and J dropped 1 base, with 9 bases sitting between them. Germline V CDR1 and CDR2: MNHEY, SVGAGI. The CDR3 nucleotides read TGTGCCAGCAGTGACGACATATCCTACGAGCAGTACTTC. Its translation is CASSDDISYEQYF.

V usage is TRBV5-1 and J usage is TRBJ2-1, with 11 bases aligning to TRBD2. In germline, CDR1 is SGHRS, CDR2 YFSETQ. With 5 bases clipped from V and 10 bases from J, the junction kept 11 bases outside the gene matches. The CDR3 is made up of 15 amino acids. As DNA, the CDR3 is TGCGCCAGCAGACGAGGGACTAGCGGTTCTTGGGAGCAGTTCTTC. This translates into CASRRGTSGSWEQFF.

This clone has more than one count but fewer than ten. V gene TRBV20-1 combines with J gene TRBJ2-3; TRBD1 matches 7 bases. Germline loops: CDR1 DFQATT, CDR2 SNEGSKA (reference sequence). The J segment lost 6 bases and the V segment lost 7 bases, leaving 4 bases of the junction unmatched. This CDR3 has 11 amino acids. The CDR3 nucleotides read TGCAGTGAAGGGGGCCGCGATACGCAGTATTTT. This gives the protein CSEGGRDTQYF.

The V call is TRBV29-1, the J call TRBJ2-1, with TRBD1 matching 10 bases. J lost 3 bases, V lost 5 bases, and 16 bases had no gene match. The CDR3 totals 18 residues. Looked up from germline, CDR1 is SQVTM and CDR2 is ANQGSEA. This chain's CDR3 is CSVFFGTGVQAHYNEQFF. CDR3 nucleotides: TGCAGCGTTTTTTTCGGGACAGGGGTGCAAGCCCACTACAATGAGCAGTTCTTC.

CDR3 residues: CASSVSPGLVFYEQYF. In nucleotides, the CDR3 is TGTGCCAGTAGTGTGTCCCCGGGACTAGTATTCTACGAGCAGTACTTC. This chain uses TRBV19 with TRBJ2-7, with 8 bases matching TRBD2. The CDR3 is 16 residues long. CDR1 is LNHDA and CDR2 is SQIVND in the germline V gene (reference sequence). The ends lost 5 bases at V and 3 bases at J; junction bases unmatched: 12. Based on the CDR3 plus reference TRBV19 and TRBJ2-7, the full variable domain is DGGITQSPKYLFRKEGQNVTLSCEQNLNHDAMYWYRQDPGQGLRLIYYSQIVNDFQKGDIAEGYSVSREKKESFPLTVTSAQKNPTAFYLCASSVSPGLVFYEQYFGPGTRLTVT.

V gene TRBV30 combines with J gene TRBJ2-2; D remains ambiguous. Germline CDR1 is GTSNPN and CDR2 is SVGIG (reference sequence). CDR3 length: 12 amino acids. Deletions cut 3 bases from V and 6 bases from J, with 8 bases between. This CDR3 is CAWSLTAGELFF. CDR3 DNA sequence: TGTGCCTGGAGCCTTACTGCCGGGGAGCTGTTTTTT.

The genes are TRBV11-2 and TRBJ1-2; a possible D gene is TRBD1 (5 bases). The V and J ends lost 0 bases and 8 bases respectively, with 10 bases between them. Germline lookup yields CDR1 SGHAT and CDR2 FQNNGV. CDR3 length: 13 amino acids. In DNA form, the CDR3 reads TGTGCCAGCAGCTTAGAAGACAGTGGAGGCTACACCTTC. It translates to CASSLEDSGGYTF.

This clone has only one observation. The rearrangement uses TRBV6-1 and TRBJ2-5; D is possibly TRBD2 (6 bases). Trimming stripped 5 bases from V and 5 bases from J, with 12 bases between. The germline gives CDR1 MNHNS, CDR2 SASEGT. This CDR3 is built from 13 residues. CDR3 protein: CASSQMRGETQYF. The CDR3 region has the DNA TGTGCCAGCAGTCAAATGCGGGGCGAGACCCAGTACTTC.

V and J are TRBV5-1 and TRBJ2-7, with 10 positions matching TRBD2. Germline V lookup: CDR1 SGHRS, CDR2 YFSETQ. With V trimmed by 5 bases and J by 3 bases, 11 bases remained unmatched. The CDR3 is 16 residues long. This CDR3 reads CASRTSGPGWGYEQYF. For the CDR3, the DNA is TGCGCCAGCAGGACTAGCGGGCCTGGCTGGGGCTACGAGCAGTACTTC.

V is TRBV11-3 and J is TRBJ2-1, with a tentative D call TRBD2 (5 bases). Germline V gene data show CDR1 as SGHNT and CDR2 as YENEEA. V lost 2 bases and J lost 10, with 9 bases in between. CDR3 size: 12 residues. The CDR3 region has the DNA TGTGCCAGCAGCTTATTGGGAGTGGAGCAGTTCTTC. Amino acid sequence: CASSLLGVEQFF.

The chain is built from TRBV5-4 and TRBJ2-3; D unresolved. Trimming took 4 bases from V and 0 from J, leaving 9 bases between them. Germline lookup yields CDR1 SGHNT and CDR2 YYREEE (reference sequence). The CDR3 contains 14 residues. CDR3 in DNA: TGTGCCAGCAGCCGCGAAACTAGCACAGATACGCAGTATTTT. Translated, it gives CASSRETSTDTQYF.

The V and J genes are TRBV28 and TRBJ2-1, with TRBD2 identical over 10 bases. The CDR3 extends over 16 amino acids. Trimming cost V 9 bases and J 6 bases; bases outside gene matches: 14. In germline, CDR1 is MDHEN, CDR2 SYDVKM. CDR3 amino acids: CASLSQREGLGNEQFF. CDR3 nucleotides: TGTGCCAGTCTGTCTCAGCGGGAGGGCCTAGGCAATGAGCAGTTCTTC.

This clone occurred once. J is TRBJ2-3 and V is TRBV18, with 9 bases lining up with TRBD2. Germline loops: CDR1 KGHSH, CDR2 LQKENI. The V segment lost 4 bases and the J segment 6 bases; nucleotides outside the gene matches: 8. The CDR3 has 15 amino acids. The CDR3 is CASSLQTSGRDTQYF. CDR3 DNA sequence: TGTGCCAGCTCACTCCAGACTAGCGGACGGGATACGCAGTATTTT.

The V gene is TRBV2, the J gene TRBJ2-3; 9 positions agree with TRBD1. V shed 8 bases, J shed 3 bases, and the junction held 3 bases outside the gene matches. Germline assignment: CDR1 SNHLY and CDR2 FYNNEI. The CDR3 is 13 residues long. For the CDR3, the DNA is TGTGCCAGCCTACAGGGGGCAACAGATACGCAGTATTTT. This sequence encodes CASLQGATDTQYF.

The chain recombines TRBV12-5 with TRBJ2-3; 7 bases are shared with TRBD1. The CDR3 spans 15 residues. The V gene end was trimmed by 5 bases and the J gene end by 2 bases; junction bases not matched to a gene: 7. CDR1 and CDR2 from the germline V gene are LGHNT and FRNRAP. The CDR3 region is CASGEGTDYTDTQYF. The CDR3 DNA sequence: TGTGCTAGTGGTGAGGGGACAGATTACACAGATACGCAGTATTTT.

The chain uses TRBV7-8 and TRBJ2-5, with TRBD2 matching 8 bases. The CDR3 has 14 residues. The germline CDR1 and CDR2 sequences are SGHVS and FQNEAQ. V shed 3 bases, J shed 5 bases, and the junction held 5 bases outside the gene matches. CDR3 amino acids: CASSFQAGDETQYF. DNA of the CDR3: TGTGCCAGCAGCTTTCAAGCGGGAGATGAGACCCAGTACTTC.

The chain recombines TRBV6-5 with TRBJ2-7, with D possibly TRBD1 on 5 matching bases. CDR1 is MNHEY, CDR2 SVGAGI, per germline. The ends were cut back, 6 bases at V and 1 base at J, with 16 bases in the middle. This CDR3 has 15 residues. DNA of the CDR3: TGTGCCAGCAGCCCTCGACCCCGACAGTCCTACGAGCAGTACTTC. Protein sequence: CASSPRPRQSYEQYF.

V and J are TRBV6-5 and TRBJ2-7; TRBD2 is a possible D gene (5 bases). Germline lookup yields CDR1 MNHEY and CDR2 SVGAGI. CDR3 length: 14 residues. V lost 2 bases to trimming and J lost 3 bases, with 11 bases between them. Here the CDR3 reads CASSYSSEGYEQYF. CDR3 bases: TGTGCCAGCAGTTACAGCTCCGAGGGCTACGAGCAGTACTTC.

The chain carries TRBV7-3 and TRBJ2-2; weak D call: TRBD2 (5 bases). The CDR3 extends over 17 amino acids. Germline V gives CDR1 SGHTA, CDR2 FQGTGA. V lost 1 base, J lost 3 bases, and 15 bases lay in between. CDR3 nucleotide sequence: TGTGCCAGCAGCTTAAATCCTAGAGGGCTGGACACCGGGGAGCTGTTTTTT. Protein: CASSLNPRGLDTGELFF.

The V call is TRBV7-9, the J call TRBJ1-1; unclear D gene. Trimming left V 2 bases short and J 1 base short, with 5 bases between. CDR3 length: 13 amino acids. Germline lookup yields CDR1 SEHNR and CDR2 FQNEAQ (reference sequence). The CDR3 loop is CASSLNQNTEAFF. DNA of the CDR3: TGTGCCAGCAGCTTAAATCAGAACACTGAAGCTTTCTTT.